These T cell receptor beta chains were read from a single sample in a study of breast tumors, draining lymph nodes, adjacent tissues. MiXCR, run by TCRdb on the multiplex PCR reads, gives a single entry per CDR3 protein. The data contain fewer than 200,000 distinct CDR3 sequences, about 33% of them singletons. Sequenced sample: axillary lymph node tissue. The source of these receptors is a female donor with breast cancer. Some clones in this sample may be carry-over from other donors' samples. Each CDR3 is given without its conserved first and last residue.

v_call cdr3_aa
TRBV19 ASSSTGPAKNIQY
TRBV2 ASSARRLEPYEQY
TRBV15 ATSSARTQGQETQY
TRBV9 ASSAGRDREPYNEQF
TRBV12-3/TRBV12-4 ASRTSADTQY
TRBV6-6 ASSDQETQN
TRBV5-5 AGSLGPWIGNQPQH
TRBV5-1 ASSLAGNPQETQY
TRBV20-1 SALKQGINTEAF
TRBV12-3/TRBV12-4 ASAPREHYEQY
TRBV5-1 ASSSETGLMNTEAF
TRBV27 ASSRPTSGKDTQY
TRBV2 ASSGSGQPQH
TRBV12-3/TRBV12-4 ASSLRDRSNQPQH